This T cell receptor beta chain was sequenced during a study of blood T cell repertoires in COVID-19. Study as a whole: COVID-19 samples collected from the United States, Italy and Spain covered acute and convalescent phases. T cells, B-cell-depleted T cells, or PBMCs provided the cDNA or gDNA that served as material.

In the study's own analysis: Nucleated cell number was recorded as an estimate derived from reference gene primer amplification. Only in-frame clones appear in the TCRdb table, and some are missing; sequencing was by immunoSEQ multiplex PCR. V and J calls and clone size are those listed in that table; D and trimming were worked out from the DNA. The table shows fewer than 150,000 clones, with roughly 86% occurring only once. Sequenced material: peripheral blood. The sequence was collected from a human donor in a cohort sampled during active COVID-19.

This CDR3 is CASSVGGPTGELFF. The CDR3 DNA sequence: TGTGCCAGCAGCGTCGGGGGGCCAACCGGGGAGCTGTTTTTT. The V call is TRBV9, the J call TRBJ2-2; D perhaps matches TRBD2 (7 bases). The CDR3 is 14 amino acids. Germline V lookup: CDR1 SGDLS, CDR2 YYNGEE. Trimming shortened V by 2 bases and J by 5 bases, and 10 bases separated the two germline ends.